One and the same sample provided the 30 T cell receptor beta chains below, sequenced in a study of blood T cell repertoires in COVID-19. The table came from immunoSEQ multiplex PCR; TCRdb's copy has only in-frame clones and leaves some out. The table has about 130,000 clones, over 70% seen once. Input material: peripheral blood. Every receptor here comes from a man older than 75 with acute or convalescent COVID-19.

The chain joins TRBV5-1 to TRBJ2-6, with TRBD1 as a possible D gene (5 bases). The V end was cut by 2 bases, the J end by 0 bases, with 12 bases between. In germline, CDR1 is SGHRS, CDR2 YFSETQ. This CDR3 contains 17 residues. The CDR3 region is CASSFTTTASGANVLTF. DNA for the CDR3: TGCGCCAGCAGCTTCACCACGACAGCCTCTGGGGCCAACGTCCTGACTTTC.

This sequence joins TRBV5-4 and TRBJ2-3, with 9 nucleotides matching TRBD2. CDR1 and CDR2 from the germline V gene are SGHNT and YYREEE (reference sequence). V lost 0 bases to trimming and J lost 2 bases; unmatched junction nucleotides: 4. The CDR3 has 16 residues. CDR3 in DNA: TGTGCCAGCAGCTTGGGTGGACTAGCGCCCACAGATACGCAGTATTTT. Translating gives CASSLGGLAPTDTQYF.

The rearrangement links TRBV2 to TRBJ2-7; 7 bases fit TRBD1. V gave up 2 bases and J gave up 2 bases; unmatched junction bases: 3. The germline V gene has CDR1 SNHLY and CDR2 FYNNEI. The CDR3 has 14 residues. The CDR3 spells CASSERTGPYEQYF. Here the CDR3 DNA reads TGTGCCAGCAGTGAAAGGACAGGCCCCTACGAGCAGTACTTC.

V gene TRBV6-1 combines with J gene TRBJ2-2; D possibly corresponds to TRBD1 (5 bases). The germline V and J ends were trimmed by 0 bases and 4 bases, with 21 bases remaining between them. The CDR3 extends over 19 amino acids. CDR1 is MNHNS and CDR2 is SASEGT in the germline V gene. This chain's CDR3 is CASSEALRATMRGTGELFF. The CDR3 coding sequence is TGTGCCAGCAGTGAAGCGCTCAGGGCTACTATGCGAGGCACCGGGGAGCTGTTTTTT.

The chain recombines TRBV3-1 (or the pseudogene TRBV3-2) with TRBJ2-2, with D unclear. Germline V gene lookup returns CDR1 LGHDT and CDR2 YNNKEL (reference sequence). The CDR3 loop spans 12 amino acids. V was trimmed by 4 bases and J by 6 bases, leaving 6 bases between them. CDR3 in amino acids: CASSLSAGELFF. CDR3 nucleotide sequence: TGTGCCAGCAGCCTCTCCGCCGGGGAGCTGTTTTTT.

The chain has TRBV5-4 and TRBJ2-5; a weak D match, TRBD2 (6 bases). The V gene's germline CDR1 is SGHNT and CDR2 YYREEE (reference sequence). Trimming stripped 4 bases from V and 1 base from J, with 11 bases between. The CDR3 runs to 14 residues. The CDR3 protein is CASSGGPAQETQYF. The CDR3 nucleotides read TGTGCCAGCAGCGGAGGGCCCGCCCAAGAGACCCAGTACTTC.

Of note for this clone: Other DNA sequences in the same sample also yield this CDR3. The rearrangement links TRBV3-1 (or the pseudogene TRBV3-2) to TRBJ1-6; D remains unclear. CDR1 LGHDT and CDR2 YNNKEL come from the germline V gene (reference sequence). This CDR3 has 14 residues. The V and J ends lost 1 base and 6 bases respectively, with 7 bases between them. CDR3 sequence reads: CASSQGQINSPLHF. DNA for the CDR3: TGTGCCAGCAGCCAAGGGCAGATTAATTCACCCCTCCACTTT.

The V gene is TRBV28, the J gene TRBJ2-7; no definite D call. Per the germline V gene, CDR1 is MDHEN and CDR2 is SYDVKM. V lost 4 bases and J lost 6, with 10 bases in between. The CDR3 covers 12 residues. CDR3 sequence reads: CASSSSRLEQYF. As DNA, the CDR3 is TGTGCCAGCAGTTCATCCAGGCTCGAGCAGTACTTC.

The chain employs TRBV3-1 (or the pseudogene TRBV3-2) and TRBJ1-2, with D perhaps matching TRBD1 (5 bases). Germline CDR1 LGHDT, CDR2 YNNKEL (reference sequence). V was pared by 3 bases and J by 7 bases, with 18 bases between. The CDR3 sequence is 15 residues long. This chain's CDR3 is CASSQVLGGGSGYTF. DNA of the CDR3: TGTGCCAGCAGCCAGGTACTCGGGGGGGGAAGTGGCTACACCTTC.

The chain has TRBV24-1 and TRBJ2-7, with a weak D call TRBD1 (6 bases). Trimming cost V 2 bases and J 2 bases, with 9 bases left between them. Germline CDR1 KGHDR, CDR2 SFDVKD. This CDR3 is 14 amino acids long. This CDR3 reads CATSDSDRAYEQYF. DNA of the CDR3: TGTGCCACCAGTGATTCGGACAGAGCCTACGAGCAGTACTTC.

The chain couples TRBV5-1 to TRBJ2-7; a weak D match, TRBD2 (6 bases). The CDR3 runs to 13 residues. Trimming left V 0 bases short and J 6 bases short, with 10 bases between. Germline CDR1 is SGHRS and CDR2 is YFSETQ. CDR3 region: CASSLGWGGEQYF. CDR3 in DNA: TGCGCCAGCAGCTTGGGGTGGGGAGGCGAGCAGTACTTC. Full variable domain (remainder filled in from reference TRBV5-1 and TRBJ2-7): KAGVTQTPRYLIKTRGQQVTLSCSPISGHRSVSWYQQTPGQGLQFLFEYFSETQRNKGNFPGRFSGRQFSNSRSEMNVSTLELGDSALYLCASSLGWGGEQYFGPGTRLTVT.

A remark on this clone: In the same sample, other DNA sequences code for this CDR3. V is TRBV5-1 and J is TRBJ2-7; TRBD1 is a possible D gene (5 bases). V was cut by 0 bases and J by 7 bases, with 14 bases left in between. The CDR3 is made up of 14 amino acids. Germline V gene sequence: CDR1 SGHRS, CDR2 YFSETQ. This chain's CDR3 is CASSLGQPRGEQYF. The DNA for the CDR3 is TGCGCCAGCAGCTTGGGACAGCCCCGTGGGGAGCAGTACTTC.

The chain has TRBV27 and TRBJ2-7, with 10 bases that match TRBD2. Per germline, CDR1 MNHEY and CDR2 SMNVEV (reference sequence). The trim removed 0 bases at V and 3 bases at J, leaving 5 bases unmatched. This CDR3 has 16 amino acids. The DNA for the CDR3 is TGTGCCAGCAGTTTATCGGGACTAGCGCCCGGCTACGAGCAGTACTTC. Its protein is CASSLSGLAPGYEQYF.

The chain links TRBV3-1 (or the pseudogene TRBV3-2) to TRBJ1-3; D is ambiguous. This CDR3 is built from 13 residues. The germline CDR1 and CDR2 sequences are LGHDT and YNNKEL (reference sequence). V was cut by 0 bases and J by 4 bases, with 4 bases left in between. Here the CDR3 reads CASSQDEGNTIYF. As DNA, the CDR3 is TGTGCCAGCAGCCAAGATGAGGGAAACACCATATATTTT.

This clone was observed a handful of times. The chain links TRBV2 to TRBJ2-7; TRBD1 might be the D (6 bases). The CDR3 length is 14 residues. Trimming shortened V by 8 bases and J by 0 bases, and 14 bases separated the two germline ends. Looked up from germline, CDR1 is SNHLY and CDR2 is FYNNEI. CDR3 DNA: TGTGCCAGCTCTAAGGGGGTTCTCTCCTACGAGCAGTACTTC. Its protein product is CASSKGVLSYEQYF.

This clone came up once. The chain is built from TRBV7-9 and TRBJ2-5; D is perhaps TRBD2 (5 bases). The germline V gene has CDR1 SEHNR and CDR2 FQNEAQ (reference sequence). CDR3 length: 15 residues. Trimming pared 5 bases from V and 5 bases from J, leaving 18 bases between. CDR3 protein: CASSRPSIGGETQYF. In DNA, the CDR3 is TGTGCCAGCAGCCGCCCCAGTATTGGCGGGGAGACCCAGTACTTC.

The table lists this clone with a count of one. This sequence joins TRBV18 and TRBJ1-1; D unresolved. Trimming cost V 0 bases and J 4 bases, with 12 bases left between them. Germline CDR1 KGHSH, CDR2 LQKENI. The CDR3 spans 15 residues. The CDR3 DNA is TGTGCCAGCTCACCACCTCCGGGAGAGGGCACTGAAGCTTTCTTT. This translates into CASSPPPGEGTEAFF.

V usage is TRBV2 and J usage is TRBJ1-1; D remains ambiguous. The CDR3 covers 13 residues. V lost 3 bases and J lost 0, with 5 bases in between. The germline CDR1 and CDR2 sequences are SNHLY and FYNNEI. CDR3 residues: CASSERLNTEAFF. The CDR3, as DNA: TGTGCCAGCAGTGAGCGATTGAACACTGAAGCTTTCTTT.

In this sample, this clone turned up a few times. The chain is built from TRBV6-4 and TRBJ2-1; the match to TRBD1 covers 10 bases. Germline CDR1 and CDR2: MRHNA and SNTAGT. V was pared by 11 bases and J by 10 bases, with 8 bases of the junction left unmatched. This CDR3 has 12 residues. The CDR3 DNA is TGTGCCGCGGGACAGGGGCTCGCAGAGCAGTTCTTC. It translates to CAAGQGLAEQFF.

CDR3 nucleotides: TGTGCCAGCAGAAACGGACAGGGGTCACAAGAGACCCAGTACTTC. It specifies CASRNGQGSQETQYF. The V call is TRBV6-5, the J call TRBJ2-5; TRBD1 aligns across 9 bases. Germline V lookup: CDR1 MNHEY, CDR2 SVGAGI. V trimming: 6 bases; J trimming: 2 bases; junction bases outside the gene matches: 7. The CDR3 is 15 amino acids.

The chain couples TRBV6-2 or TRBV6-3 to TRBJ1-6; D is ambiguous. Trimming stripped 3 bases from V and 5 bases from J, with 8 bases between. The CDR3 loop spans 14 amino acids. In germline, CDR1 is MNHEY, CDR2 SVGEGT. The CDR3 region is CASSYRSDNSPLHF. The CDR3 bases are TGTGCCAGCAGTTATCGATCAGATAATTCACCCCTCCACTTT.

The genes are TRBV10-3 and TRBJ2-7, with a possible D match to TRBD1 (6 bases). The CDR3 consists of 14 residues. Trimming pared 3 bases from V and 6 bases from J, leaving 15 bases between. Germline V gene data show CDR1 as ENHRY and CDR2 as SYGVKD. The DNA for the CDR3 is TGTGCCATCAGTGATGTTCAGGGGTTTGGCGAGCAGTACTTC. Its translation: CAISDVQGFGEQYF.

In DNA form, the CDR3 reads TGCGCCAGCAGCCAACTAGGGGGCCAAGGACATGAGCAGTTCTTC. This encodes CASSQLGGQGHEQFF. The rearrangement joins TRBV4-1 to TRBJ2-1; 7 bases fit TRBD1. Germline-derived CDR1 and CDR2 are MGHRA and YSYEKL. The CDR3 length is 15 residues. The trim removed 2 bases at V and 8 bases at J, leaving 9 bases unmatched.

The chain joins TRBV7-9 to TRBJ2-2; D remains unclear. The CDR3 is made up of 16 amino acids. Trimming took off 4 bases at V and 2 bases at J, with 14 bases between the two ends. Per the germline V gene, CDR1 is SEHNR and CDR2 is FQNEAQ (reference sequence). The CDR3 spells CASSYEYSLNTGELFF. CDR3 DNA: TGTGCCAGCAGCTACGAGTACAGCTTAAACACCGGGGAGCTGTTTTTT.

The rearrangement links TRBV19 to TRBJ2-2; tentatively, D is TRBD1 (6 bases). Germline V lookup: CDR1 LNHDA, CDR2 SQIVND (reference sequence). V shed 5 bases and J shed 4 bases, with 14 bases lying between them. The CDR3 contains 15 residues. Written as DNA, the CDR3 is TGTGCCAGTAGTGTTATAGAGGGGGTCACCGGGGAGCTGTTTTTT. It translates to CASSVIEGVTGELFF.

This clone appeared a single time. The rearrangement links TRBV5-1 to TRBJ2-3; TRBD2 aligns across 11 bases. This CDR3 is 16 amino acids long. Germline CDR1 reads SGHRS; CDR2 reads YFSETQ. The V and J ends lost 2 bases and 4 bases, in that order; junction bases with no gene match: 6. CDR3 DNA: TGCGCCAGCAGCTTCAGTAGCGGGGGGGTTTCAGATACGCAGTATTTT. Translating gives CASSFSSGGVSDTQYF.

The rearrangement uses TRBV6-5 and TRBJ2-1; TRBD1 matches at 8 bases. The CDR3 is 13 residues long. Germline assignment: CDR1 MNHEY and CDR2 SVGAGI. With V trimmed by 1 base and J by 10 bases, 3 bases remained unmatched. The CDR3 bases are TGTGCCAGCAGTTACTTACAGGGGGACGAGCAGTTCTTC. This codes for CASSYLQGDEQFF.

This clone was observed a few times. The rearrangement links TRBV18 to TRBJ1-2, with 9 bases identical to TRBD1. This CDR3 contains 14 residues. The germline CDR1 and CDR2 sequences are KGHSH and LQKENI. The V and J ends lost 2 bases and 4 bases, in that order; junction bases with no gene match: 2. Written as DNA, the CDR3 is TGTGCCAGCTCACCAGACAGGGGGACCTATGGCTACACCTTC. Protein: CASSPDRGTYGYTF.

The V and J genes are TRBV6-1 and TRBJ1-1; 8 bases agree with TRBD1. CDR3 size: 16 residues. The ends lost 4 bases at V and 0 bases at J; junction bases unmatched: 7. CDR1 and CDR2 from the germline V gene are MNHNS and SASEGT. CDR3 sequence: CASSAHGQGVNTEAFF. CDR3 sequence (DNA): TGTGCCAGCAGTGCTCATGGACAGGGTGTGAACACTGAAGCTTTCTTT.

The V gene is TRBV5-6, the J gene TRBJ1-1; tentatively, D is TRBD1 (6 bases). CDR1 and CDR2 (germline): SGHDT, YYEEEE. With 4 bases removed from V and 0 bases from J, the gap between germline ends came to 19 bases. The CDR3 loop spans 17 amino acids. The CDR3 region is CASSNRKFTGMNTEAFF. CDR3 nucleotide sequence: TGTGCCAGCAGCAACCGGAAATTCACAGGGATGAACACTGAAGCTTTCTTT.